This paragraph covers one T cell receptor (beta chain) sequence. Germline CDR1 reads SGHKS; CDR2 reads YYEKEE (reference sequence). The CDR3 length is 15 residues. With 4 bases removed from V and 0 bases from J, the gap between germline ends came to 11 bases. The source of the sample is a study of blood T cell repertoires in COVID-19. About the study: The United States, Italy and Spain were the sources of the acute and convalescent COVID-19 samples.

In the authors' workflow: Estimated nucleated cell counts came from reference gene primer amplification. TCRdb keeps only in-frame clones here, not all; method: immunoSEQ multiplex PCR. V and J calls and clone size are those listed in that table; D and trimming were worked out from the DNA. The sample yields more than 90,000 clones, about 80% seen once. This sequence originates from a man between 60 and 70 years old with acute or convalescent COVID-19. The chain combines TRBV5-5 with TRBJ1-3, with D possibly matching TRBD1 (5 bases). Material for sequencing was peripheral blood. The CDR3, as DNA: TGTGCCAGCAGCCTTCTGACAGACTCTGGAAACACCATATATTTT. Translation gives CASSLLTDSGNTIYF.